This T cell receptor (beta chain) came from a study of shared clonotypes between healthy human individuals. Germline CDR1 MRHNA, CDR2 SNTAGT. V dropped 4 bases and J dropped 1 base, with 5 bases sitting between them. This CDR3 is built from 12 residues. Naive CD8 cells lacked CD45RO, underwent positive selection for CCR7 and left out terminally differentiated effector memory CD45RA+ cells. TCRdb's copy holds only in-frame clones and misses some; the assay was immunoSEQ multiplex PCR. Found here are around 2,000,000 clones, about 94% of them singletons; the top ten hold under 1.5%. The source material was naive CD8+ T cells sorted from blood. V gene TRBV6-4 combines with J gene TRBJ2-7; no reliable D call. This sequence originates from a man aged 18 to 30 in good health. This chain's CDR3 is CASSAVSYEQYF. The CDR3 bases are TGTGCCAGCAGTGCTGTATCCTACGAGCAGTACTTC.